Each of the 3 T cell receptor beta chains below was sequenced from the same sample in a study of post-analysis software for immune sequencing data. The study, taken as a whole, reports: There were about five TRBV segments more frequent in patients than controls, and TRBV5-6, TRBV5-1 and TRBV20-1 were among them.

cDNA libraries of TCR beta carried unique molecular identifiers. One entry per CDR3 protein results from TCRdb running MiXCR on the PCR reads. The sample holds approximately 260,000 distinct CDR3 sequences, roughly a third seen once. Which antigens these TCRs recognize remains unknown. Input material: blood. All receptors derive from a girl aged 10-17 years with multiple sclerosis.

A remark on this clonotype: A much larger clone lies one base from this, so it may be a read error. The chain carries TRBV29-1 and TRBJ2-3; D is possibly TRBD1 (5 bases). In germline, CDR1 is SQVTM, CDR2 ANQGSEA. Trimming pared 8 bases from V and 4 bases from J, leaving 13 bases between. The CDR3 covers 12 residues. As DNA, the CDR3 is TGCAGCATTTCGCCCAGGGCAGATACGCAGTATTTT. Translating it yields CSISPRADTQYF.

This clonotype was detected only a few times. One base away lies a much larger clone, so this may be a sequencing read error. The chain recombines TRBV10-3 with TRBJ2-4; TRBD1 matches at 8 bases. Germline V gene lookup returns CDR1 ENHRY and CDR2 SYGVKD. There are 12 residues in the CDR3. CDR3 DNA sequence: TGTGCCAGCAGTCGGGACAGGAACATTCAGTACTTC. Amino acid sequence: CASSRDRNIQYF.

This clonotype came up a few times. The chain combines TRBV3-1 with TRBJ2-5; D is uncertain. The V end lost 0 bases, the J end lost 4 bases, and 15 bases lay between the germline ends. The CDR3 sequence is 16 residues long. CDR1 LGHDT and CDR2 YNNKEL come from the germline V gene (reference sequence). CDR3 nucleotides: TGTGCCAGCAGCCAAGACCCTGCTGGCAGAGCAGAGACCCAGTACTTC. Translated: CASSQDPAGRAETQYF.